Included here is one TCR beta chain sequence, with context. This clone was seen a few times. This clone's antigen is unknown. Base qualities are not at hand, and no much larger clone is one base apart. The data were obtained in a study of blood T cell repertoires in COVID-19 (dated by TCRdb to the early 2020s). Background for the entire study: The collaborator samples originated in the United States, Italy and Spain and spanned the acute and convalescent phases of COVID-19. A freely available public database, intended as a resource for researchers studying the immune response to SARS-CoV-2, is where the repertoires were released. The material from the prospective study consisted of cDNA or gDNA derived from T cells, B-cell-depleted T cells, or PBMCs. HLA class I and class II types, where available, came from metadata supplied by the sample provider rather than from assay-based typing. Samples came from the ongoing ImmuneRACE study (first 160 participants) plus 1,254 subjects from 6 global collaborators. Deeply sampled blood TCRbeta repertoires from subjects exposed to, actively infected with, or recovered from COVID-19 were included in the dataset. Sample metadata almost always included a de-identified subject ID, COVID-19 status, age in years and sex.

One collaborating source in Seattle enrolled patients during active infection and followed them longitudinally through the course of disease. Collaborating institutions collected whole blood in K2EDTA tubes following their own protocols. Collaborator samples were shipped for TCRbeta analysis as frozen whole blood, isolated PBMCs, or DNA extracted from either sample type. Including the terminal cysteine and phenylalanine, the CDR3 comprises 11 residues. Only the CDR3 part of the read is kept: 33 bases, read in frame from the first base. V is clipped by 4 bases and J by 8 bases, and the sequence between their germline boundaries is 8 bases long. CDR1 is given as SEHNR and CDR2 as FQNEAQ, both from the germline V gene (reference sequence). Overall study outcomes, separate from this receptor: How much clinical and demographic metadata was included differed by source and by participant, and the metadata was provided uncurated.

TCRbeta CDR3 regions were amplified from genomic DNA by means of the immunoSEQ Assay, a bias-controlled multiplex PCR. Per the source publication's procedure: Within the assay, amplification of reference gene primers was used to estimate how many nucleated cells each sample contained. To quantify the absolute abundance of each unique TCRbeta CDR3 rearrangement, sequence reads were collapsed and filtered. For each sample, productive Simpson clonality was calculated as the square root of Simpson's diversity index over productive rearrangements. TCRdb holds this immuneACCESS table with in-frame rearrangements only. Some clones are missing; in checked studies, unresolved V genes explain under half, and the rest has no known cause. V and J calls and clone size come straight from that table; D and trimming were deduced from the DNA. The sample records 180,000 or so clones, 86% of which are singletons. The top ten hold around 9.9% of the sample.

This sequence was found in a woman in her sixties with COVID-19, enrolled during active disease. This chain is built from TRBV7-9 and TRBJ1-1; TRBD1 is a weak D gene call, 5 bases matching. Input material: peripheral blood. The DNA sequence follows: TGTGCCAGCAGCTCTCGACAGGAAGCTTTCTTT. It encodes CASSSRQEAFF.